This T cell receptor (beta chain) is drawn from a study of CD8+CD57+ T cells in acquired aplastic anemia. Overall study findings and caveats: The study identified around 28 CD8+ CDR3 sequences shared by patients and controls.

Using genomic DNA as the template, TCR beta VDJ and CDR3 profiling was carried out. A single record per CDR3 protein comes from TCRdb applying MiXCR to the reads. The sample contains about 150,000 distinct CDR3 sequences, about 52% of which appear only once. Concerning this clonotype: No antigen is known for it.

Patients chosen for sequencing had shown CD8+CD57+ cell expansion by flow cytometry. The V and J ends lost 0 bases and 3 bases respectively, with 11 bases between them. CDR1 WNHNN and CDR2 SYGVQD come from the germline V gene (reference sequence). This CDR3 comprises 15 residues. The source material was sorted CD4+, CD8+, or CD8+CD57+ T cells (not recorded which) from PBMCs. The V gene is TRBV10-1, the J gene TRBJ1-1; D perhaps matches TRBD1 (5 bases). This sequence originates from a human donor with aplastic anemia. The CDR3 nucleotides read TGCGCCAGCAGTGAGTCTGCAGGGATCTACACTGAAGCTTTCTTT. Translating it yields CASSESAGIYTEAFF.